Listed below are T cell receptor beta chains from one sample, sequenced in a study of T cells after yellow fever vaccination. TCRdb called the 5' RACE reads again in MiXCR, with one record for every CDR3 protein. The table has 500,000 to 650,000 distinct CDR3 sequences, around an eighth seen once. Sequenced here: PBMCs, sampled on the day of the yellow fever booster vaccination. These TCRs come from a man aged 25 to 45 who received the YFV17D yellow fever vaccine. CDR3s include the opening cysteine and the closing phenylalanine or tryptophan. The D gene is left open where the match is weak. Where a row states a size, it is once, few, many or the class of an expanded clone; other rows omit it.

J,V,size,D,CDR3,DNA
TRBJ2-2,TRBV7-3,few,TRBD1,CASSSGTGGSGELFF,TGTGCCAGCAGTTCCGGGACAGGGGGCTCCGGGGAGCTGTTTTTT
TRBJ2-5,TRBV5-1,.,.,CASSFLGSQYF,TGCGCCAGCAGCTTCTTGGGGTCCCAGTACTTC
TRBJ2-3,TRBV5-1,many,.,CASSFAIDTQYF,TGCGCCAGCAGCTTTGCAATTGATACGCAGTATTTT
TRBJ2-7,TRBV10-3,.,TRBD1,CASWTGTDSYEQYF,TGTGCCTCTTGGACAGGGACAGACTCCTACGAGCAGTACTTC
TRBJ2-5,TRBV11-2,.,TRBD2,CASSLEVSGRAAETQYF,TGTGCCAGCAGCTTAGAAGTGAGCGGGAGGGCCGCAGAGACCCAGTACTTC
TRBJ2-1,TRBV7-8,.,TRBD1,CASSLTGTGHNEQFF,TGTGCCAGCAGCTTAACCGGGACAGGTCACAATGAGCAGTTCTTC
TRBJ2-6,TRBV7-8,few,.,CASSVGDPGTGANVLTF,TGTGCCAGCAGCGTTGGGGATCCAGGGACTGGGGCCAACGTCCTGACTTTC
TRBJ2-5,TRBV20-1,few,TRBD2,CSARDPTSAGETQYF,TGCAGTGCTAGAGATCCCACCTCAGCGGGGGAGACCCAGTACTTC
TRBJ2-7,TRBV20-1,many,TRBD2,CSARDTSGSIYEQYF,TGCAGTGCTAGAGATACTAGCGGGAGTATCTACGAGCAGTACTTC
TRBJ2-1,TRBV20-1,.,TRBD2,CCARAQTSGSYNEQFF,TGCTGTGCTAGGGCCCAGACTAGCGGCTCCTACAATGAGCAGTTCTTC
TRBJ2-7,TRBV10-2,.,.,CATTPGHGSGSYEQYF,TGCGCCACCACCCCTGGCCACGGGAGCGGGTCCTACGAGCAGTACTTC
TRBJ2-3,TRBV5-1,few,.,CASSEVDRSTDTQYF,TGCGCCAGCAGCGAAGTCGACCGCAGCACAGATACGCAGTATTTT
TRBJ2-2,TRBV11-2,.,.,CASSLVLAPGELFF,TGTGCCAGCAGCTTAGTTTTAGCTCCCGGGGAGCTGTTTTTT
TRBJ2-1,TRBV11-2,few,TRBD2,CASSLYGLAGLDAYNEQFF,TGTGCCAGCAGCTTATATGGACTAGCGGGCTTGGACGCCTACAATGAGCAGTTCTTC
TRBJ2-6,TRBV12-3/TRBV12-4,.,.,CASSFEGAGANVLTF,TGTGCCAGCAGTTTTGAGGGTGCTGGGGCCAACGTCCTGACTTTC
TRBJ2-7,TRBV30,.,.,CAWSPLGEVSSYEQYF,TGTGCCTGGAGTCCCCTCGGAGAAGTCTCCTCCTACGAGCAGTACTTC
TRBJ2-1,TRBV4-3,few,TRBD2,CASSPGTSPLNEQFF,TGCGCCAGCAGCCCAGGGACTAGCCCTCTCAATGAGCAGTTCTTC
TRBJ1-1,TRBV7-9,few,TRBD1,CASSAGQLEAFF,TGTGCCAGCAGCGCGGGACAGCTGGAAGCTTTCTTT
TRBJ2-7,TRBV6-5,.,.,CASSYRGGSSYEQYF,TGTGCCAGCAGTTACCGGGGCGGTAGCTCCTACGAGCAGTACTTC
TRBJ1-1,TRBV11-1,.,.,CASSKQGLDTEAFF,TGTGCCAGCAGCAAACAGGGTTTAGATACTGAAGCTTTCTTT
TRBJ2-1,TRBV20-1,few,TRBD1,CSASSGTGLRSSYNEQFF,TGCAGTGCTAGTTCCGGGACAGGCCTTAGGTCCTCCTACAATGAGCAGTTCTTC
TRBJ2-5,TRBV6-5,few,.,CASSYGDRETQYF,TGTGCCAGCAGTTATGGTGACAGAGAGACCCAGTACTTC
TRBJ2-7,TRBV7-9,many,.,CASSQDTSYEQYF,TGTGCCAGCAGCCAAGACACCTCCTACGAGCAGTACTTC
TRBJ1-1,TRBV4-3,few,.,CASSQDPHLNTEAFF,TGCGCCAGCAGCCAAGATCCCCATTTGAACACTGAAGCTTTCTTT
TRBJ1-2,TRBV12-3/TRBV12-4,.,.,CASSPRQSIRGGYTF,TGTGCCAGCTCCCCGCGACAGTCGATTCGGGGAGGCTACACCTTC
TRBJ2-3,TRBV20-1,.,TRBD1,CSARHSGGTSTDTQYF,TGCAGTGCGCGGCACTCAGGGGGTACTAGCACAGATACGCAGTATTTT
TRBJ2-7,TRBV7-2,.,.,CASSWSVDSSYEQYF,TGTGCCAGCAGCTGGAGCGTGGACAGCTCCTACGAGCAGTACTTC
TRBJ2-1,TRBV5-1,few,.,CASSPDPYNEQFF,TGCGCCAGCAGCCCGGACCCATACAATGAGCAGTTCTTC
TRBJ2-5,TRBV5-4,.,.,CASSLGAGTKETQYF,TGTGCCAGCAGCTTGGGGGCCGGGACAAAAGAGACCCAGTACTTC
TRBJ2-1,TRBV12-3/TRBV12-4,few,TRBD2,CASSLSSGKYNEQFF,TGTGCCAGCAGTTTGTCTAGCGGCAAATACAATGAGCAGTTCTTC
TRBJ2-1,TRBV19,few,.,CASSHLPSSYNEQFF,TGTGCCAGTAGTCATCTCCCGAGCTCCTACAATGAGCAGTTCTTC
TRBJ1-1,TRBV20-1,.,TRBD1,CSAREQGARMNTEAFF,TGCAGTGCTAGGGAACAGGGGGCGCGGATGAACACTGAAGCTTTCTTT
TRBJ1-5,TRBV30,.,.,CAWSRQTNQPQHF,TGTGCCTGGTCCCGGCAGACAAATCAGCCCCAGCATTTT
TRBJ2-3,TRBV7-9,few,TRBD2,CASSQGASGLDTQYF,TGTGCCAGCAGCCAAGGAGCTAGCGGCTTAGATACGCAGTATTTT
TRBJ2-1,TRBV19,.,.,CASSPQGPSYNEQFF,TGTGCCAGTAGTCCCCAGGGACCCTCCTACAATGAGCAGTTCTTC
TRBJ2-3,TRBV12-3/TRBV12-4,.,.,CASRSGASTDTQYF,TGTGCCAGCCGAAGCGGAGCCAGCACAGATACGCAGTATTTT
TRBJ2-5,TRBV20-1,.,TRBD2,CSASGTSVQETQYF,TGCAGTGCTTCCGGGACTAGCGTCCAAGAGACCCAGTACTTC
TRBJ1-2,TRBV5-6,.,.,CASSRPYMRYGYTF,TGTGCCAGCAGCCGTCCTTACATGCGATATGGCTACACCTTC
TRBJ2-1,TRBV12-3/TRBV12-4,many,TRBD2,CASTGGGSYNEQFF,TGTGCCAGCACTGGCGGGGGCTCCTACAATGAGCAGTTCTTC
TRBJ2-1,TRBV12-3/TRBV12-4,.,TRBD2,CASSFRLAEYNEQFF,TGTGCCAGCAGTTTTCGACTAGCGGAGTACAATGAGCAGTTCTTC
TRBJ1-3,TRBV7-6,many,.,CASSPGRGTIYF,TGTGCCAGCAGCCCGGGCCGGGGCACCATATATTTT
TRBJ2-7,TRBV20-1,few,.,CSARDRQRANEQYF,TGCAGTGCTAGAGATCGCCAGCGGGCGAATGAGCAGTACTTC
TRBJ2-7,TRBV6-5,.,.,CASSYSEGFYEQYF,TGTGCCAGCAGTTACTCTGAAGGGTTCTACGAGCAGTACTTC
TRBJ2-4,TRBV9,few,TRBD1,CASSAKTGGYIQYF,TGTGCCAGCAGCGCAAAAACAGGGGGGTACATTCAGTACTTC
TRBJ2-7,TRBV7-2,few,.,CASSLAASEYEQYF,TGTGCCAGCAGCTTAGCTGCGTCCGAGTACGAGCAGTACTTC
TRBJ2-7,TRBV7-2,once,.,CASSLLDRHSYEQYF,TGTGCCAGCAGCTTGTTGGACAGACATTCCTACGAGCAGTACTTC